This T cell receptor beta chain is from a study of T cell changes during pregnancy in multiple sclerosis. The V segment lost 3 bases and the J segment 5 bases; nucleotides outside the gene matches: 3. The length of the CDR3 is 16 residues. Germline assignment: CDR1 MNHEY and CDR2 SMNVEV (reference sequence). The method was immunoSEQ multiplex PCR; TCRdb's version includes in-frame clones alone and lacks a portion of them. This sample has some 39,000 clones, with about nine tenths found just once. The chain recombines TRBV27 with TRBJ2-2; TRBD2 matches at 13 bases. Sequenced here: CD4+ T cells from peripheral blood mononuclear cells, sampled in the third trimester of pregnancy. This clonotype was sampled from a female donor in good health, enrolled as a control in a pregnancy study. This chain's CDR3 is CASSLEGLAGTGELFF. CDR3 in DNA: TGTGCCAGCAGTTTGGAGGGACTAGCGGGAACCGGGGAGCTGTTTTTT.